The 2 T cell receptor beta chains presented below share a single source sample, sequenced in a study of blood T cell repertoires in COVID-19. Data came from immunoSEQ multiplex PCR; TCRdb stores just in-frame clones and leaves some out. The sample holds more than 65,000 clones, approximately 82% seen once. Sequenced sample: peripheral blood. The receptors stem from a woman of 80 years or more with acute or convalescent COVID-19.

The genes are TRBV7-9 and TRBJ1-4, with D unclear. V dropped 3 bases and J dropped 5 bases, with 10 bases sitting between them. The CDR3 extends over 14 amino acids. Germline CDR1 reads SEHNR; CDR2 reads FQNEAQ (reference sequence). Here the CDR3 DNA reads TGTGCCAGCAGCTTGGGCGAGGGAAATGAAAAACTGTTTTTT. This sequence encodes CASSLGEGNEKLFF.

The J gene is TRBJ1-2, the V gene TRBV6-5; possibly TRBD1 for D (5 bases). This CDR3 contains 13 residues. Per the germline V gene, CDR1 is MNHEY and CDR2 is SVGAGI. With 4 bases removed from V and 1 base from J, the gap between germline ends came to 7 bases. The CDR3 reads CASSLTVNYGYTF. CDR3 DNA sequence: TGTGCCAGCAGTTTGACAGTTAACTATGGCTACACCTTC.